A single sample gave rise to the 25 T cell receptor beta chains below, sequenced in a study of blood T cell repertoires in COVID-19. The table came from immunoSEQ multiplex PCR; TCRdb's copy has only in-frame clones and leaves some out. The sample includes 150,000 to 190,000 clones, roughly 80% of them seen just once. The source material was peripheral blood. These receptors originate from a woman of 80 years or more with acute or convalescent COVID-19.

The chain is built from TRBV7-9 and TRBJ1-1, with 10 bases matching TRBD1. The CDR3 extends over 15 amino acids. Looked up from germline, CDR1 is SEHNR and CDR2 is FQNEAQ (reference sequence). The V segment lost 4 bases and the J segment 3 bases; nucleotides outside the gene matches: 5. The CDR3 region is CASSSDRGLYTEAFF. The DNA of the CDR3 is TGTGCCAGCAGCTCCGACAGGGGGCTGTACACTGAAGCTTTCTTT. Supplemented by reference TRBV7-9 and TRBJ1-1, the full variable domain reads DTGVSQNPRHKITKRGQNVTFRCDPISEHNRLYWYRQTLGQGPEFLTYFQNEAQLEKSRLLSDRFSAERPKGSFSTLEIQRTEQGDSAMYLCASSSDRGLYTEAFFGQGTRLTVV.

CDR3: CASSHRDPTEAFF. The DNA of the CDR3 is TGTGCCAGCAGTCACAGGGATCCCACTGAAGCTTTCTTT. This sequence joins TRBV6-5 and TRBJ1-1; TRBD1 is a possible D gene (6 bases). The V end lost 5 bases, the J end lost 4 bases, and 11 bases lay between the germline ends. The CDR3 runs 13 residues. Germline assignment: CDR1 MNHEY and CDR2 SVGAGI.

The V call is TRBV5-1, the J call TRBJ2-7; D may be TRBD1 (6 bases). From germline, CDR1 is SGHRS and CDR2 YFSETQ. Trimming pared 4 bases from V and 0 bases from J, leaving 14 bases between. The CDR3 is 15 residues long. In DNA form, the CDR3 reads TGCGCCAGCAGCCTCCAGGGACATTACTCCTACGAGCAGTACTTC. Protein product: CASSLQGHYSYEQYF.

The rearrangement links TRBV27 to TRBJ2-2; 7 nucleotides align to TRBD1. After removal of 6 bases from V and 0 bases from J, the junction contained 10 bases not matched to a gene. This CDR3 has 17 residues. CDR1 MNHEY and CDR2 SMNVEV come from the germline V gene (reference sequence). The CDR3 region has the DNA TGTGCCAGCAGCCGGGACAGCCGCAACGCGAACACCGGGGAGCTGTTTTTT. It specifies CASSRDSRNANTGELFF.

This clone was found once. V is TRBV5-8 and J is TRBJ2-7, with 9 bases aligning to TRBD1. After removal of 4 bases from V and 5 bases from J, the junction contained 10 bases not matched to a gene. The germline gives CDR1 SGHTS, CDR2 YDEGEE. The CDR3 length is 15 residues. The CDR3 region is CASSLPGTGSNEQYF. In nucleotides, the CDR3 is TGTGCCAGCAGCCTCCCGGGGACAGGGTCAAACGAGCAGTACTTC.

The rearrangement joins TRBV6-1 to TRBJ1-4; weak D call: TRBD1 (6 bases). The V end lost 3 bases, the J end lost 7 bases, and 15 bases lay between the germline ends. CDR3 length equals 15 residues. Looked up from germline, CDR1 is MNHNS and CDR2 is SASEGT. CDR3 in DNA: TGTGCCAGCAGTGATCTCTGGGGGCTTGGTGAAAAACTGTTTTTT. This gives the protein CASSDLWGLGEKLFF.

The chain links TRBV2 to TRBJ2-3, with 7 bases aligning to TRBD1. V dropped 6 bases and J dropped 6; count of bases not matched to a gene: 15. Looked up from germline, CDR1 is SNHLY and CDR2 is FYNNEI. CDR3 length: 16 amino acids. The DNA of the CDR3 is TGTGCCAGCAGGCAAGACATCGGGACAGTATTGGATACGCAGTATTTT. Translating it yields CASRQDIGTVLDTQYF.

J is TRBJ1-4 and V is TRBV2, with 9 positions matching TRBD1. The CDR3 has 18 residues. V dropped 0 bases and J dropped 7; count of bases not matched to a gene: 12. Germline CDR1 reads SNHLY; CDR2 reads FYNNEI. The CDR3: CASSEALVTGQGGEKLFF. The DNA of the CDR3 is TGTGCCAGCAGTGAAGCGCTTGTGACGGGACAGGGTGGTGAAAAACTGTTTTTT.

Here the CDR3 reads CASSFEGGDEQYF. CDR3 in DNA: TGTGCCAGCAGCTTTGAAGGGGGAGACGAGCAGTACTTC. The chain has TRBV7-8 and TRBJ2-7; possible D gene TRBD1, 6 bases. Germline lookup yields CDR1 SGHVS and CDR2 FQNEAQ. Trimming removed 3 bases from V and 5 bases from J, with 11 bases in between. The CDR3 covers 13 residues.

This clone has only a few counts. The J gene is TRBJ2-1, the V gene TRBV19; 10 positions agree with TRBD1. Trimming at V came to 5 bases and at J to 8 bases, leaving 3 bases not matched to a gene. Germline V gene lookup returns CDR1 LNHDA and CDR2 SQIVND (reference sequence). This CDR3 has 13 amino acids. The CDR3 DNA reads TGTGCCAGTAGTGGGGGACAGGGGTATGAGCAGTTCTTC. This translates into CASSGGQGYEQFF.

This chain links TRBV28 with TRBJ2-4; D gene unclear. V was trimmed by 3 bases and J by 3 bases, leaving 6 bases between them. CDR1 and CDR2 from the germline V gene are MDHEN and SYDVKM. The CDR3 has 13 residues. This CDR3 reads CASSFGGKNIQYF. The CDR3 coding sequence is TGTGCCAGCAGTTTCGGTGGCAAAAACATTCAGTACTTC.

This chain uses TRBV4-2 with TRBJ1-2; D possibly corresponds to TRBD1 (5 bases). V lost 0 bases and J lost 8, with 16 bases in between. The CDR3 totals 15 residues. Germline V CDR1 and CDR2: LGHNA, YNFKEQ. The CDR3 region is CASSQELTEPWGYTF. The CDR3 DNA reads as TGTGCCAGCAGCCAAGAGTTGACAGAGCCTTGGGGCTACACCTTC.

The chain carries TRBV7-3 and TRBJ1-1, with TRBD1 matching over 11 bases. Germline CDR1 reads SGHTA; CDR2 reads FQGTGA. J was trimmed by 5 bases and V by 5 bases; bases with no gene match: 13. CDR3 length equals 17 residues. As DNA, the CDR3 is TGTGCCAGCAGCATCCAAGGACAGGGGGCAACGGGGACTGAAGCTTTCTTT. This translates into CASSIQGQGATGTEAFF. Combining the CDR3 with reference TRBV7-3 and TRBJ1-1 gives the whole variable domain GAGVSQTPSNKVTEKGKYVELRCDPISGHTALYWYRQSLGQGPEFLIYFQGTGAADDSGLPNDRFFAVRPEGSVSTLKIQRTERGDSAVYLCASSIQGQGATGTEAFFGQGTRLTVV.

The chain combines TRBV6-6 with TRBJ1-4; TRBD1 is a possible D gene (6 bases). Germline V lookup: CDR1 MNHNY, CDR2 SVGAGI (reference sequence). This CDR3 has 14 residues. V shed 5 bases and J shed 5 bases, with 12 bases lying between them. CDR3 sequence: CASSQGQINEKLFF. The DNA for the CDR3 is TGTGCCAGCAGTCAAGGACAGATAAATGAAAAACTGTTTTTT.

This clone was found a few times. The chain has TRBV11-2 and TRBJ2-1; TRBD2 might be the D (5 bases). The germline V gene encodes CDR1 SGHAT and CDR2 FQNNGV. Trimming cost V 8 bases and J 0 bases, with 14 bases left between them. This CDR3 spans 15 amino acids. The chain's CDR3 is CASSLISVSYNEQFF. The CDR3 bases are TGTGCCAGCTCCCTCATTAGCGTCTCCTACAATGAGCAGTTCTTC.

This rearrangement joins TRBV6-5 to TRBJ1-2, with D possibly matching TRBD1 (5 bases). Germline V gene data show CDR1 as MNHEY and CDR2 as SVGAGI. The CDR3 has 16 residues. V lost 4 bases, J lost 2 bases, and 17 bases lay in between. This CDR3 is CASSSGPGRGNYGYTF. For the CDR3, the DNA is TGTGCCAGCAGTTCAGGACCGGGACGGGGGAACTATGGCTACACCTTC.

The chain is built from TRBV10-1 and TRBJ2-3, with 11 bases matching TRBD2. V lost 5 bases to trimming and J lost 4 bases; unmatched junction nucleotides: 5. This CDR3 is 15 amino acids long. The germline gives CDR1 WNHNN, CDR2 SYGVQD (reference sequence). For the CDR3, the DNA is TGCGCCAGCAGTTTAACTAGCGGGAGATCAGATACGCAGTATTTT. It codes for CASSLTSGRSDTQYF.

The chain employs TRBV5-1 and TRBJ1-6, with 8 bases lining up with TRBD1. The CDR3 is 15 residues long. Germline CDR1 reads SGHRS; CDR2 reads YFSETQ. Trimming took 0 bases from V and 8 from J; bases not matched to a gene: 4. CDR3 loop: CASSLGAGGDSPLHF. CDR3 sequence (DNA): TGCGCCAGCAGCTTGGGTGCAGGGGGCGATTCACCCCTCCACTTT.

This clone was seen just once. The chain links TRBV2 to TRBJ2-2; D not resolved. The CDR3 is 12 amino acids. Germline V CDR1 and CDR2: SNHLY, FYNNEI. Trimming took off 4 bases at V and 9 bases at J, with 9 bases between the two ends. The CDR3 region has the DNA TGTGCCAGCAGTGTAGGAGAGAGGGAGCTGTTTTTT. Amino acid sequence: CASSVGERELFF.

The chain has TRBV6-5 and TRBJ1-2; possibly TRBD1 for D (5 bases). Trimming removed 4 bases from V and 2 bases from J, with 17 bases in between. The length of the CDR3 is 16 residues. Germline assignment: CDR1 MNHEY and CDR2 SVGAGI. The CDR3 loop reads CASSSYGDSRNYGYTF. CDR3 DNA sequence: TGTGCCAGCAGTTCGTATGGCGACAGTCGAAACTATGGCTACACCTTC.

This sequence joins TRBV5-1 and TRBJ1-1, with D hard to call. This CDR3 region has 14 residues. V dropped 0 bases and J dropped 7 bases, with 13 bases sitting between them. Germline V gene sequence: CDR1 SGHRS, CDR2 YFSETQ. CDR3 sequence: CASSLDVAVFEAFF. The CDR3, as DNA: TGCGCCAGCAGCTTGGACGTGGCAGTCTTTGAAGCTTTCTTT.

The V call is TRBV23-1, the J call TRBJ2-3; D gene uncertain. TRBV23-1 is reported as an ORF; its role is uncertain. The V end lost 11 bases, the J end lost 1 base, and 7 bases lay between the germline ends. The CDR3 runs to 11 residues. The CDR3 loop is CAARGTDTQYF. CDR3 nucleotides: TGCGCCGCTCGCGGCACAGATACGCAGTATTTT.

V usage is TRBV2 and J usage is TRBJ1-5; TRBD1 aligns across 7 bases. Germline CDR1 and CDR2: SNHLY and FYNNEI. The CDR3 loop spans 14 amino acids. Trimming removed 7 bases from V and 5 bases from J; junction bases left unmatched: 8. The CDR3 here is CASTSTGNYQPQHF. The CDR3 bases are TGTGCCAGCACCTCGACAGGGAATTATCAGCCCCAGCATTTT.

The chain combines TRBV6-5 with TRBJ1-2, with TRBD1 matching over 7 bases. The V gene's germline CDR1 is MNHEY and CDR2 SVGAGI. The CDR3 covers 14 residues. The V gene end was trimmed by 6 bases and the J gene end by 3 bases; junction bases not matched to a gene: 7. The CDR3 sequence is CASRVPGQHYGYTF. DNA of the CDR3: TGTGCCAGCAGAGTCCCGGGACAGCACTATGGCTACACCTTC.

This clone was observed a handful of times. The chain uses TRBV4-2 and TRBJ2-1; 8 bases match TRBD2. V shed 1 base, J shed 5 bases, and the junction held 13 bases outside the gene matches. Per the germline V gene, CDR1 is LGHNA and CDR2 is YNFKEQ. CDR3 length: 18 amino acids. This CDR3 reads CASSQVASGHTTDNEQFF. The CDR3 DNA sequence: TGTGCCAGCAGCCAAGTGGCTAGCGGGCACACAACAGACAATGAGCAGTTCTTC.